Each of the 20 T cell receptor beta chains below was sequenced from the same sample in a study of control samples from healthy donors and cancer patients. Sequenced by immunoSEQ multiplex PCR; TCRdb stores in-frame clones only, minus some. This table has over 150,000 clones, 94% appearing once. The specimen was blood. The receptors stem from a woman aged 18-29 years in good health.

This rearrangement joins TRBV7-2 to TRBJ1-3; maybe TRBD1 (5 bases). Between the trimmed V and J ends, which lost 1 base and 8 bases, there was a span of 15 bases. CDR1 and CDR2 (germline): SGHTA, FQGNSA. The CDR3 extends over 15 amino acids. In nucleotides, the CDR3 is TGTGCCAGCAGCTTAGTGGGGGGTTCGGGACACACCATATATTTT. Residues: CASSLVGGSGHTIYF. Based on the CDR3 plus reference TRBV7-2 and TRBJ1-3, the full variable domain is GAGVSQSPSNKVTEKGKDVELRCDPISGHTALYWYRQSLGQGLEFLIYFQGNSAPDKSGLPSDRFSAERTGGSVSTLTIQRTQQEDSAVYLCASSLVGGSGHTIYFGEGSWLTVV.

The rearrangement uses TRBV13 and TRBJ2-5; weak D call: TRBD1 (6 bases). CDR3 length equals 17 residues. The germline V and J ends were trimmed by 0 bases and 3 bases, with 17 bases remaining between them. Germline values: CDR1 PRHDT, CDR2 FYEKMQ (reference sequence). The DNA of the CDR3 is TGTGCCAGCAGCTTAGGGAGACAGGTCAAAGGGGAAGAGACCCAGTACTTC. It yields the protein CASSLGRQVKGEETQYF. Full variable domain (outside the CDR3, taken from reference TRBV13 and TRBJ2-5): AAGVIQSPRHLIKEKRETATLKCYPIPRHDTVYWYQQGPGQDPQFLISFYEKMQSDKGSIPDRFSAQQFSDYHSELNMSSLELGDSALYFCASSLGRQVKGEETQYFGPGTRLLVL.

This chain connects TRBV2 to TRBJ2-7, with TRBD1 identical over 7 bases. CDR1 is SNHLY, CDR2 FYNNEI, per germline. With V trimmed by 5 bases and J by 7 bases, 5 bases remained unmatched. CDR3 length: 12 residues. CDR3: CASSIQGLEQYF. The CDR3 nucleotides are TGTGCCAGCAGTATACAGGGGTTGGAGCAGTACTTC.

The chain carries TRBV6-5 and TRBJ2-7; 8 bases line up with TRBD1. This CDR3 comprises 15 residues. V shed 6 bases, J shed 3 bases, and the junction held 10 bases outside the gene matches. Germline CDR1 is MNHEY and CDR2 is SVGAGI. CDR3 loop: CASRGTGPEYYEQYF. In nucleotides, the CDR3 is TGTGCCAGCAGAGGGACAGGTCCTGAATACTACGAGCAGTACTTC.

This chain joins TRBV9 and TRBJ2-3; D gene uncertain. V was clipped by 4 bases and J by 2 bases, with 14 bases between them. This CDR3 is built from 15 residues. Germline-derived CDR1 and CDR2 are SGDLS and YYNGEE. The CDR3 here is CASSSRMDLTDTQYF. In nucleotides, the CDR3 is TGTGCCAGCAGCTCGAGGATGGACCTCACAGATACGCAGTATTTT.

The CDR3 protein is CASSPDFNTEAFF. The CDR3 DNA reads TGTGCCAGCTCTCCGGACTTTAACACTGAAGCTTTCTTT. The J gene is TRBJ1-1, the V gene TRBV18; D ambiguous. This CDR3 spans 13 amino acids. The germline gives CDR1 KGHSH, CDR2 LQKENI. Trimming left V 6 bases short and J 2 bases short, with 10 bases between.

This chain joins TRBV11-3 and TRBJ2-7, with TRBD1 matching 8 bases. The CDR3 is 14 residues long. Germline V CDR1 and CDR2: SGHNT, YENEEA. V dropped 5 bases and J dropped 1; count of bases not matched to a gene: 4. The CDR3: CASSPRDRSYEQYF. In DNA, the CDR3 is TGTGCCAGCAGCCCAAGGGACAGGTCCTACGAGCAGTACTTC.

The chain has TRBV18 and TRBJ1-1, with 7 bases fitting TRBD1. The V segment lost 4 bases and the J segment 0 bases; nucleotides outside the gene matches: 8. CDR3 length: 16 residues. CDR1 and CDR2 (germline): KGHSH, LQKENI. The CDR3 reads CASSLRRGQVNTEAFF. The CDR3 coding sequence is TGTGCCAGCTCACTACGTAGGGGGCAGGTGAACACTGAAGCTTTCTTT.

This clone was detected only once. As DNA, the CDR3 is TGTGCCAGCAGTTCCAACCGGGACTACCCTCTGGTCGAGCAGTACTTC. Translated: CASSSNRDYPLVEQYF. The chain is built from TRBV6-2 or TRBV6-3 and TRBJ2-7, with 7 bases identical to TRBD2. This CDR3 region has 16 residues. The trim removed 4 bases at V and 6 bases at J, leaving 15 bases unmatched. Germline V gene data show CDR1 as MNHEY and CDR2 as SVGEGT.

This chain links TRBV5-4 with TRBJ2-1; D perhaps matches TRBD2 (5 bases). The length of the CDR3 is 13 residues. The germline V gene has CDR1 SGHNT and CDR2 YYREEE (reference sequence). V lost 2 bases and J lost 10, with 13 bases in between. CDR3 bases: TGTGCCAGCAGCTTCCCGGGGAAAGGGGAGCAGTTCTTC. Translating it yields CASSFPGKGEQFF.

The CDR3 DNA sequence: TGTGCCAGCAGCTTGTCACTAGTTTTCACCGGGGAGCTGTTTTTT. The encoded protein is CASSLSLVFTGELFF. The rearrangement joins TRBV5-6 to TRBJ2-2; D is possibly TRBD2 (5 bases). Germline V gives CDR1 SGHDT, CDR2 YYEEEE. V lost 1 base and J 4 bases, leaving 11 bases between the germline ends. The CDR3 contains 15 residues.

This chain links TRBV7-2 with TRBJ1-2, with 12 nucleotides matching TRBD1. The CDR3 totals 16 residues. CDR1 and CDR2 from the germline V gene are SGHTA and FQGNSA. Trimming took 4 bases from V and 3 from J; bases not matched to a gene: 6. CDR3 nucleotides: TGTGCCAGCAGCTCCGGGACAGGGGGCGCGTACTATGGCTACACCTTC. This translates into CASSSGTGGAYYGYTF.

This chain connects TRBV28 to TRBJ2-7; D gene uncertain. The V gene's germline CDR1 is MDHEN and CDR2 SYDVKM. Trimming left V 5 bases short and J 5 bases short, with 16 bases between. The CDR3 loop spans 14 amino acids. The CDR3 sequence is CASSPQVRTNEQYF. CDR3 sequence (DNA): TGTGCCAGCAGTCCCCAAGTCCGGACCAACGAGCAGTACTTC.

The V and J genes are TRBV7-2 and TRBJ1-1; D is possibly TRBD1 (5 bases). This CDR3 comprises 14 residues. Germline V gene sequence: CDR1 SGHTA, CDR2 FQGNSA. The V gene lost 1 base and the J gene lost 0 bases, with 6 bases spanning the gap. The CDR3 here is CASSLGQMNTEAFF. The CDR3 nucleotides read TGTGCCAGCAGCTTAGGACAGATGAACACTGAAGCTTTCTTT.

J is TRBJ2-3 and V is TRBV10-3; possible D gene TRBD2, 5 bases. V was pared by 3 bases and J by 4 bases, with 8 bases between. Germline V CDR1 and CDR2: ENHRY, SYGVKD. The CDR3 is 13 amino acids. The CDR3 reads CAISERGPDTQYF. The CDR3 bases are TGTGCCATCAGTGAACGGGGTCCAGATACGCAGTATTTT.

The V and J genes are TRBV4-1 and TRBJ2-1; TRBD2 aligns across 9 bases. The trim removed 1 base at V and 3 bases at J, leaving 4 bases unmatched. Germline CDR1 reads MGHRA; CDR2 reads YSYEKL. The CDR3 has 16 amino acids. The CDR3: CASSQGLAGIYNEQFF. The DNA for the CDR3 is TGCGCCAGCAGCCAAGGGCTAGCGGGGATCTACAATGAGCAGTTCTTC.

This CDR3 reads CASSLRGRGADTQYF. As DNA, the CDR3 is TGTGCCAGCAGCCTGAGGGGGCGGGGCGCAGATACGCAGTATTTT. V and J are TRBV3-1 (or the pseudogene TRBV3-2) and TRBJ2-3; D might be TRBD1 (7 bases). V lost 4 bases and J lost 4, with 15 bases in between. The CDR3 loop spans 15 amino acids. The germline CDR1 and CDR2 sequences are LGHDT and YNNKEL (reference sequence).

V usage is TRBV11-3 and J usage is TRBJ1-6; D is unclear. Germline CDR1 and CDR2: SGHNT and YENEEA. Trimming took 2 bases from V and 8 from J, leaving 10 bases between them. The CDR3 loop spans 14 amino acids. In DNA form, the CDR3 reads TGTGCCAGCAGCTTATCTGGTGGATATTCACCCCTCCACTTT. This encodes CASSLSGGYSPLHF.

This clone was observed once. This chain joins TRBV4-2 and TRBJ2-1, with D unresolved. The V and J ends lost 4 bases and 0 bases respectively, with 10 bases between them. CDR3 length: 15 residues. From germline, CDR1 is LGHNA and CDR2 YNFKEQ. The CDR3 sequence: CASSPPSSSYNEQFF. The CDR3 nucleotides are TGTGCCAGCAGCCCGCCCTCCTCCTCCTACAATGAGCAGTTCTTC.

This chain uses TRBV28 with TRBJ2-4; 14 bases are shared with TRBD2. The V segment lost 5 bases and the J segment 4 bases; nucleotides outside the gene matches: 4. This CDR3 is 16 amino acids long. The germline CDR1 and CDR2 sequences are MDHEN and SYDVKM. CDR3 in amino acids: CASSPGLAGVKNIQYF. DNA of the CDR3: TGTGCCAGCAGTCCGGGACTAGCGGGAGTAAAAAACATTCAGTACTTC.